The rows below give T cell receptor beta chains drawn from one sample of a study of PD-1 blockade in classical Hodgkin lymphoma. Measured with immunoSEQ multiplex PCR; TCRdb has only the in-frame clones, and not every one. The sample has tens of thousands of clones, approximately 91% seen once. Sequenced material: peripheral blood mononuclear cells (PBMCs). The receptor source for this set is a human donor with classical Hodgkin lymphoma. CDR3s include the opening cysteine and the closing phenylalanine or tryptophan. Each record gives: V gene, clone size, D gene, J gene, CDR3 DNA, CDR3 protein. The D gene is left open where the match is weak. Rows give clone size only sometimes, using once, few, many, or a class for an expanded clone.

TRBV7-9	once	TRBD1	TRBJ2-5	TGTGCCAGCAGCTTCGACCCCGGGACAGGTGCAGAGACCCAGTACTTC	CASSFDPGTGAETQYF
TRBV28	NA	TRBD1	TRBJ2-5	TGTGCCAGCAGTCCCCTGGGACAGGTTCTACAAGAGACCCAGTACTTC	CASSPLGQVLQETQYF
TRBV6-6	NA	NA	TRBJ2-7	TGTGCCAGCAGTTACGGGACGGACGAGCAGTACTTC	CASSYGTDEQYF
TRBV28	NA	TRBD2	TRBJ2-5	TGTGCCAGCAGCGGGGGGGGGCCAGAGACCCAGTACTTC	CASSGGGPETQYF
TRBV5-4	once	TRBD2	TRBJ2-7	TGTGCCAGCAGCTTGCCGACTAGCGTATCCTACGAGCAGTACTTC	CASSLPTSVSYEQYF
TRBV11-2	NA	NA	TRBJ2-3	TGTGCCAGCAGCTCCTCCCTATCCTATAGGGATACGCAGTATTTT	CASSSSLSYRDTQYF
TRBV11-3	once	NA	TRBJ2-1	TGTGCCAGCAGCTTAGACGGGGGAGTATCGAATGAGCAGTTCTTC	CASSLDGGVSNEQFF
TRBV7-9	NA	NA	TRBJ1-2	TGTGCCAGCAGCTTAGCGCGATGGGATGTGGGGCCTGGCTACACCTTC	CASSLARWDVGPGYTF
TRBV7-2	NA	NA	TRBJ1-1	TGTGCCAGCAGCTTAGTGGTGGGGGAGGTGGTTTTCTTT	CASSLVVGEVVFF
TRBV5-6	NA	TRBD2	TRBJ2-3	TGTGCCAGCAGCTTGGGGACTAGCGGCACAGATACGCAGTATTTT	CASSLGTSGTDTQYF
TRBV27	NA	NA	TRBJ1-1	TGTGCCAGCAGTTTACTCGGGATGAACACTGAAGCTTTCTTT	CASSLLGMNTEAFF
TRBV5-4	NA	TRBD1	TRBJ1-1	TGTGCCAGCAGCCCCCGACTGAGGGGGCGGGGGGACACTGAAGCTTTCTTT	CASSPRLRGRGDTEAFF
TRBV7-9	NA	NA	TRBJ1-6	TGTGCCAGCAGCTTGAGGACAGATAATTCACCCCTCCACTTT	CASSLRTDNSPLHF
TRBV2	NA	NA	TRBJ1-4	TGTGCCAGTGGAGGGGGTTTTAATGAAAAACTGTTTTTT	CASGGGFNEKLFF
TRBV5-6	NA	NA	TRBJ1-1	TGTGCCAGCAGCTTGCTACTGGGGGGGAAGAACACTGAAGCTTTCTTT	CASSLLLGGKNTEAFF
TRBV28	NA	NA	TRBJ2-3	TGTGCCAGCAGTCCCTTCGGAGCGGCCATCAAAGATACGCAGTATTTT	CASSPFGAAIKDTQYF
TRBV5-4	NA	NA	TRBJ2-7	TGTGCCAGCAGCTGGGCAGGGGAGCAGTACTTC	CASSWAGEQYF
TRBV7-9	NA	NA	TRBJ2-7	TGTGCCAGCAGCTTTAGGGATGAGCAGTACTTC	CASSFRDEQYF
TRBV11-2	NA	NA	TRBJ2-1	TGTGCCAGCAGCTATCAAACTATTATCTCCTACAATGAGCAGTTCTTC	CASSYQTIISYNEQFF
TRBV7-2	NA	TRBD1	TRBJ1-5	TGTGCCAGCAGCCCCTCCAGAGGACAGGGTTTGGGTCAGCCCCAGCATTTT	CASSPSRGQGLGQPQHF
TRBV27	NA	TRBD2	TRBJ2-2	TGTGCCAGCGGCTCCGGGACTAGCACCGGGGAGCTGTTTTTT	CASGSGTSTGELFF
TRBV7-8	NA	TRBD2	TRBJ2-7	TGTGCCAGCAGCCCGGGACTAGCGGGTCTTTCCTCCTACGAGCAGTACTTC	CASSPGLAGLSSYEQYF
TRBV27	NA	NA	TRBJ2-3	TGTGCCAGCAGCTTCGGCCTACCAGATACGCAGTATTTT	CASSFGLPDTQYF
TRBV4-1	NA	NA	TRBJ2-3	TGCGCCAGCAGCCAAGGGACCCCAGATACGCAGTATTTT	CASSQGTPDTQYF
TRBV10-1	NA	NA	TRBJ1-1	TGCGCCAGCAGGGCAAACACAGGCTCTGAAGCTTTCTTT	CASRANTGSEAFF
TRBV29-1	NA	NA	TRBJ2-3	TGCAGCGTTGAAGGCAGGTACACAGATACGCAGTATTTT	CSVEGRYTDTQYF
TRBV15	NA	NA	TRBJ2-2	TGTGCCACCAGCAGAGCGAAGGGAGTTAACACCGGGGAGCTGTTTTTT	CATSRAKGVNTGELFF
TRBV9	NA	NA	TRBJ1-2	TGTGCCAGCAGCCTAGCGCGGGGCGGCTACACCTTC	CASSLARGGYTF
TRBV28	NA	NA	TRBJ1-2	TGTGCCAGCAGTTTAGTTTGGCCCCATGGCTACACCTTC	CASSLVWPHGYTF
TRBV5-1	once	NA	TRBJ1-2	TGCGCCAGCAGCTTGGCCCAGGGCTATGGCTACACCTTC	CASSLAQGYGYTF
TRBV11-1	once	TRBD1	TRBJ2-4	TGTGCCAGCAGCTTTGACAGGGGGGACAAAAACATTCAGTACTTC	CASSFDRGDKNIQYF
TRBV11-3	few	NA	TRBJ2-5	TGTGCCAGCAGCCTCTCCAGGGGGGGGTACCAAGAGACCCAGTACTTC	CASSLSRGGYQETQYF
TRBV15	NA	NA	TRBJ1-4	TGTGCCACCAGCAGAGATAGGGCGGGAGTAGAAAAACTGTTTTTT	CATSRDRAGVEKLFF
TRBV9	NA	NA	TRBJ2-5	TGTGCCAGCAGCGTAGATGCTGGAGGCAGGATCGGGACCCAGTACTTC	CASSVDAGGRIGTQYF
TRBV2	NA	TRBD1	TRBJ1-4	TGTGCCAGCAGCTGGTCAGGGGGCGAAAAACTGTTTTTT	CASSWSGGEKLFF
TRBV6-1	NA	TRBD1	TRBJ1-6	TGTGCCAGCAGCGGAGGGACAGGGGATAATTCACCCCTCCACTTT	CASSGGTGDNSPLHF
TRBV27	NA	NA	TRBJ1-1	TGTGCCAGCTGGTTTGGGGGTAACACTGAAGCTTTCTTT	CASWFGGNTEAFF
TRBV19	NA	NA	TRBJ1-1	TGTGCCAGTAGTATAGCTTCCCACACTGAAGCTTTCTTT	CASSIASHTEAFF
TRBV6-6	NA	NA	TRBJ1-2	TGTGCCAGCAGCGCAGGGAACTATGGCTACACCTTC	CASSAGNYGYTF
TRBV15	NA	NA	TRBJ2-1	TGTGCCACCAGCAGACCCCCCTACAATGAGCAGTTCTTC	CATSRPPYNEQFF
TRBV21-1	NA	NA	TRBJ1-1	TGTGCCAGCAGTTCCCGGGGGGGGAACACTGAAGCTTTCTTT	CASSSRGGNTEAFF
TRBV7-9	NA	NA	TRBJ2-1	TGTGCCAGCAGCTTAGCCCAGGGTTACAATGAGCAGTTCTTC	CASSLAQGYNEQFF
TRBV10-2	NA	NA	TRBJ2-3	TGCGCCAGCAGTTCGGCGGGAAAGGTGGTCGGCACAGATACGCAGTATTTT	CASSSAGKVVGTDTQYF
TRBV6-5	NA	NA	TRBJ1-3	TGTGCCAGCAGGATGGGACCGAGCTCTGGAAACACCATATATTTT	CASRMGPSSGNTIYF
TRBV5-8	NA	TRBD1	TRBJ1-2	TGTGCCAGCAGCTTGGCGCAGGGGGTGGTTGGCTACACCTTC	CASSLAQGVVGYTF
TRBV29-1	NA	NA	TRBJ1-4	TGCAGCGGGAGATCTAATGAAAAACTGTTTTTT	CSGRSNEKLFF
TRBV27	NA	NA	TRBJ1-1	TGTGCCAGCAGTTTACGACAACTCACTGAAGCTTTCTTT	CASSLRQLTEAFF